The 24 T cell receptor beta chains in this list originate from one sample, sequenced in a study of T cells in Graves' hyperthyroidism and ophthalmopathy. Regions amplified from RNA transcripts were the TCR beta CDR3 regions. The TCR CDR3 was amplified in a first-round RT-PCR using the HTBI primer set. TCRdb redid the calling of the multiplex PCR reads with MiXCR, one entry per CDR3 protein. This sample has approximately 700,000 distinct CDR3 sequences, with 45% found just once. Sequencing was done on a sample of peripheral blood or thyroid tissue (not recorded which). All receptors derive from an adult man with Graves' disease, either hyperthyroidism or ophthalmopathy (not recorded which).

This clonotype was found a few times. The gene calls are TRBV6-5 and TRBJ2-7; D may be TRBD1 (6 bases). Germline CDR1 and CDR2: MNHEY and SVGAGI. This CDR3 has 13 residues. V shed 4 bases and J shed 3 bases, with 10 bases lying between them. CDR3 nucleotides: TGTGCCAGCAGTTCGGACAGATTCTACGAGCAGTACTTC. Protein sequence: CASSSDRFYEQYF.

The chain carries TRBV10-3 and TRBJ2-7; 9 bases match TRBD1. CDR3 length equals 13 residues. Germline-derived CDR1 and CDR2 are ENHRY and SYGVKD. V lost 2 bases, J lost 9 bases, and 5 bases stayed unmatched. Here the CDR3 DNA reads TGTGCCATCAGTGAGACTGGACAGGGGAGGCAGTACTTC. Its protein is CAISETGQGRQYF.

This clonotype was counted a few times. The CDR3 coding sequence is TGTGCCAGCAGCGTAGGGGGAGGGATCTACACTGAAGCTTTCTTT. It is translated as CASSVGGGIYTEAFF. The V and J genes are TRBV9 and TRBJ1-1; unclear D gene. Trimming removed 0 bases from V and 3 bases from J, with 12 bases in between. The CDR3 runs 15 residues. Germline V CDR1 and CDR2: SGDLS, YYNGEE.

This chain connects TRBV19 to TRBJ2-2, with 13 bases matching TRBD2. With V trimmed by 5 bases and J by 4 bases, 10 bases remained unmatched. The germline V gene has CDR1 LNHDA and CDR2 SQIVND (reference sequence). The CDR3 consists of 18 residues. The CDR3 DNA is TGTGCCAGTAGTCGACTAGCGGGAGGTGGTGTAGGCACCGGGGAGCTGTTTTTT. This translates into CASSRLAGGGVGTGELFF.

The chain is built from TRBV20-1 and TRBJ1-1, with D perhaps matching TRBD1 (5 bases). This CDR3 region has 15 residues. V lost 0 bases to trimming and J lost 2 bases, with 13 bases between them. Germline CDR1 is DFQATT and CDR2 is SNEGSKA (reference sequence). CDR3 residues: CSARDMFQGNTEAFF. CDR3 nucleotides: TGCAGTGCTAGAGATATGTTTCAGGGAAACACTGAAGCTTTCTTT.

At least ten counts were recorded for this clonotype. This rearrangement joins TRBV10-3 to TRBJ1-6, with 10 nucleotides matching TRBD1. This CDR3 comprises 14 residues. Trimming took 5 bases from V and 9 from J; bases not matched to a gene: 4. Germline CDR1 is ENHRY and CDR2 is SYGVKD. CDR3 loop: CAISPGTGVSPLHF. CDR3 coding DNA: TGTGCCATCAGTCCCGGGACAGGGGTTTCACCCCTCCACTTT.

V gene TRBV5-1 combines with J gene TRBJ2-5, with D possibly being TRBD1 or TRBD2 (5 bases each). V shed 0 bases and J shed 5 bases, with 11 bases lying between them. CDR1 is SGHRS, CDR2 YFSETQ, per germline. This CDR3 spans 14 amino acids. The CDR3 bases are TGCGCCAGCAGCTTGGGGGGGAATTACGAGACCCAGTACTTC. Protein sequence: CASSLGGNYETQYF.

The chain combines TRBV7-8 with TRBJ1-1, with unresolved D. Trimming shortened V by 1 base and J by 4 bases, and 19 bases separated the two germline ends. The germline gives CDR1 SGHVS, CDR2 FQNEAQ. CDR3 length: 17 residues. CDR3 region: CASSLGRTGFASTEAFF. In DNA, the CDR3 is TGTGCCAGCAGCTTAGGCCGGACGGGTTTCGCCAGCACTGAAGCTTTCTTT.

The V and J genes are TRBV25-1 and TRBJ1-4, with no clear D. The length of the CDR3 is 14 residues. CDR1 and CDR2 (germline): MGHDK, SYGVNS. The CDR3 sequence is CARVEGSTNEKLFF. The CDR3 DNA follows: TGTGCTAGAGTAGAGGGATCAACTAATGAAAAACTGTTTTTT.

This clonotype was detected ten times or more. This chain joins TRBV20-1 and TRBJ1-5, with a weak D call TRBD1 (5 bases). This CDR3 region has 13 residues. Between the trimmed V and J ends, which lost 4 bases and 6 bases, there was a span of 13 bases. Per the germline V gene, CDR1 is DFQATT and CDR2 is SNEGSKA (reference sequence). CDR3 in DNA: TGCAGTGCTAACCCACGGGGGAGTCAGCCCCAGCATTTT. As protein: CSANPRGSQPQHF.

As for this clonotype: An end of the junction differs from the germline gene, which may be a read error. The gene calls are TRBV6-6 and TRBJ2-7; possibly TRBD2 for D (5 bases). This CDR3 region has 13 residues. The germline V gene has CDR1 MNHNY and CDR2 SVGAGI (reference sequence). In DNA, the CDR3 is TGTGCCATCAGTGAGGGTTTGTCCTACGAGCAGTACTTC. Amino acid sequence: CAISEGLSYEQYF.

The V and J genes are TRBV7-8 and TRBJ1-2; a weak D match, TRBD1 (5 bases). Germline CDR1 and CDR2: SGHVS and FQNEAQ. The CDR3 extends over 11 amino acids. V was shortened by 11 bases and J by 4 bases, with 11 bases between the two germline ends. The CDR3 nucleotides read TGTGCCTGGGGAGACAGCTATGGCTACACCTTC. Amino acids: CAWGDSYGYTF.

Many counts were recorded for this clonotype. Its ends do not fully match the called genes, so a read error is possible. The chain uses TRBV7-7 and TRBJ2-5; D may be TRBD2 (6 bases). CDR1 is SSHAT and CDR2 is FNYEAQ in the germline V gene (reference sequence). There are 16 residues in the CDR3. The CDR3 coding sequence is TGTGCTAGCAGCCCCAATACGGGGACGGAGGGGGAGACCCAGTACTTC. It codes for CASSPNTGTEGETQYF.

The sample holds many counts of this clonotype. V gene TRBV9 combines with J gene TRBJ1-6; 7 nucleotides agree with TRBD1. J gave up 7 bases and V 4 bases, and 5 bases lay outside the gene matches. Germline V gene sequence: CDR1 SGDLS, CDR2 YYNGEE. CDR3 length equals 14 residues. The CDR3: CASSPDRPNSPLHF. The CDR3 coding sequence is TGTGCCAGCAGCCCGGACAGGCCCAATTCACCCCTCCACTTT.

The CDR3: CASSQVGQGGEQYF. The CDR3 DNA sequence: TGTGCCAGCAGCCAAGTGGGACAGGGAGGCGAGCAGTACTTC. The chain has TRBV13 and TRBJ2-7; 9 bases are shared with TRBD1. Germline CDR1 PRHDT, CDR2 FYEKMQ (reference sequence). The CDR3 extends over 14 amino acids. V gave up 5 bases and J gave up 6 bases; unmatched junction bases: 8.

Note on this clonotype: Compared with germline, one end of the junction differs, possibly owing to a read error. The V call is TRBV7-9, the J call TRBJ2-7; tentative D call: TRBD1 (6 bases). CDR1 is SEHNR, CDR2 FQNEAQ, per germline (reference sequence). CDR3 length equals 14 residues. Written as DNA, the CDR3 is TGTGCCAGCAGCTTAGGGACAGTCGCCTACGGGCAGTACTTC. It translates to CASSLGTVAYGQYF.

The V call is TRBV7-6, the J call TRBJ1-1, with a weak D call TRBD1 (5 bases). Germline CDR1 SGHVS, CDR2 FNYEAQ. V lost 6 bases and J lost 7, with 15 bases in between. This CDR3 is built from 13 residues. The CDR3 coding sequence is TGTGCCAGCAGGATAGGGGCGGCCAGTGAAGCTTTCTTT. It yields the protein CASRIGAASEAFF.

As concerns this clonotype: This may stem from a read error, because a much larger clone lies one nucleotide away. The V gene is TRBV2, the J gene TRBJ1-3; no firm D call. This CDR3 is 15 amino acids long. Per germline, CDR1 SNHLY and CDR2 FYNNEI. CDR3 sequence: CASSEADFSGNTTYF. In nucleotides, the CDR3 is TGTGCCAGCAGTGAAGCGGATTTCTCTGGAAACACCACATATTTT.

This clonotype has at least ten counts. The rearrangement joins TRBV25-1 to TRBJ2-7, with D hard to call. CDR3 size: 14 residues. The V end was cut by 1 base, the J end by 0 bases, with 7 bases between. Germline V gives CDR1 MGHDK, CDR2 SYGVNS. CDR3 region: CASSEFAGSYEQYF. CDR3 in DNA: TGTGCCAGCAGTGAATTCGCAGGCTCCTACGAGCAGTACTTC.

The chain carries TRBV9 and TRBJ2-5; 9 bases fit TRBD2. Trimming removed 4 bases from V and 6 bases from J; junction bases left unmatched: 10. CDR3 length: 15 residues. Looked up from germline, CDR1 is SGDLS and CDR2 is YYNGEE. CDR3: CASSPIGSGGQTQYF. The CDR3 DNA reads as TGTGCCAGCAGCCCCATTGGTAGCGGGGGACAGACCCAGTACTTC. Drawing the rest from reference TRBV9 and TRBJ2-5, the complete variable domain is DSGVTQTPKHLITATGQRVTLRCSPRSGDLSVYWYQQSLDQGLQFLIQYYNGEERAKGNILERFSAQQFPDLHSELNLSSLELGDSALYFCASSPIGSGGQTQYFGPGTRLLVL.

The chain employs TRBV29-1 and TRBJ1-2; D uncertain. The CDR3 has 13 residues. Deletions cut 8 bases from V and 2 bases from J, with 15 bases between. Germline assignment: CDR1 SQVTM and CDR2 ANQGSEA. CDR3 loop: CSLNLGGNYGYTF. The CDR3 DNA reads as TGCAGCTTGAACCTCGGCGGGAACTATGGCTACACCTTC.

This clonotype was seen only a few times. The V and J genes are TRBV19 and TRBJ1-1, with D unresolved. Germline CDR1 and CDR2: LNHDA and SQIVND (reference sequence). The CDR3 spans 13 residues. Trimming shortened V by 3 bases and J by 1 base, and 6 bases separated the two germline ends. In DNA form, the CDR3 reads TGTGCCAGTAGTATGAATAGGAACACTGAAGCTTTCTTT. Translated: CASSMNRNTEAFF.

The V and J genes are TRBV10-2 and TRBJ1-2; D unresolved. From germline, CDR1 is WSHSY and CDR2 SAAADI. Trimming removed 10 bases at V and 7 bases at J, with 22 bases between. The CDR3 consists of 14 residues. Here the CDR3 DNA reads TGCGCCACCCGACCTGGGCAGTCCCTCACTGGCTACACCTTC. It is translated as CATRPGQSLTGYTF.

In regard to this clonotype: This may be a read error, as it is one base from a much larger clone. The CDR3, as DNA: TGTGCCAGCAGCTTCCACACTGAACCTCAAGAGACCCAGTACTTC. Its translation: CASSFHTEPQETQYF. The chain links TRBV7-9 to TRBJ2-5; D not certain. The CDR3 is made up of 15 amino acids. Germline CDR1 reads SEHNR; CDR2 reads FQNEAQ (reference sequence). With 3 bases removed from V and 2 bases from J, the gap between germline ends came to 13 bases.